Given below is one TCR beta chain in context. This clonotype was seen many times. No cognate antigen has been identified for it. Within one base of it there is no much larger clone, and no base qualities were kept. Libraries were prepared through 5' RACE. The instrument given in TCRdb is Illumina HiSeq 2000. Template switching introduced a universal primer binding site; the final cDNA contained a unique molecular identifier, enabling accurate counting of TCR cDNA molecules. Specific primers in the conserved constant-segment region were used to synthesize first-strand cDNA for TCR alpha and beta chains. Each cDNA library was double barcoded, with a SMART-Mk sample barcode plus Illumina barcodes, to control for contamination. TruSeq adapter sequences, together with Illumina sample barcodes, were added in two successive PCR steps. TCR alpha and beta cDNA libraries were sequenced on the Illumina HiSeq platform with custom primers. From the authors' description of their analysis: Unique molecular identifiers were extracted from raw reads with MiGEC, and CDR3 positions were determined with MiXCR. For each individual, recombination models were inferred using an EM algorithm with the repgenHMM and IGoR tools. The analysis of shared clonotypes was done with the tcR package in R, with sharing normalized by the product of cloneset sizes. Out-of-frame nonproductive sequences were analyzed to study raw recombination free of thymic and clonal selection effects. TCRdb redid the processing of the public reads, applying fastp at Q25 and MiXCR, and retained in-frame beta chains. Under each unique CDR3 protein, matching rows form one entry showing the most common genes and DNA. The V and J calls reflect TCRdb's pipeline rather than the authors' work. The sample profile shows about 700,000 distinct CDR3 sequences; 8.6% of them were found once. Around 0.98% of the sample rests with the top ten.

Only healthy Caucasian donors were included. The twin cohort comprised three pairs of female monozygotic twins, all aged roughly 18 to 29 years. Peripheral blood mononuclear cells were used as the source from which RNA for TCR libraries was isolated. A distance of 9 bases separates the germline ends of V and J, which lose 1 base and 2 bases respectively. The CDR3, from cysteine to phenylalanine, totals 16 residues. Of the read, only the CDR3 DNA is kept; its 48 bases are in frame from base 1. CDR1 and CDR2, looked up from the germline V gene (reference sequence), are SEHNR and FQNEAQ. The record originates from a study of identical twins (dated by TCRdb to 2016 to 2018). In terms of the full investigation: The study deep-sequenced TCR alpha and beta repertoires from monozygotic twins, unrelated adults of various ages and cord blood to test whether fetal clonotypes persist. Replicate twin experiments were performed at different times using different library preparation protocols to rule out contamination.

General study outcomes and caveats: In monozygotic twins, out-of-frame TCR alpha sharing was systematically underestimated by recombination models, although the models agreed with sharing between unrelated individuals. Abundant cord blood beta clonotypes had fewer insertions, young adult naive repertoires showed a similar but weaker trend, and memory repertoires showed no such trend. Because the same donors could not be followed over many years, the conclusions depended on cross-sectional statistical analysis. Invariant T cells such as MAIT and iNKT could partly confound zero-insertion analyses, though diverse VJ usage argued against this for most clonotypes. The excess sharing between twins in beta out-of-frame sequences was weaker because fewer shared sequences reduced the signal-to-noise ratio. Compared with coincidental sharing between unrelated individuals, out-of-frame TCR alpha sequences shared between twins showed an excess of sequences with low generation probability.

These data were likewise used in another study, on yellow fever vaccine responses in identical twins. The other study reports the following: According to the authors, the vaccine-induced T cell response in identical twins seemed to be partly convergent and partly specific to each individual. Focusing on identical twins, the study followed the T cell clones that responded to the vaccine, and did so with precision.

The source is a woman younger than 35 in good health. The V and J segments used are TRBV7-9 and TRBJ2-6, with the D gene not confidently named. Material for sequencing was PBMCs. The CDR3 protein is CASSLVVGTGANVLTF. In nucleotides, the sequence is TGTGCCAGCAGCTTAGTGGTGGGCACTGGGGCCAACGTCCTGACTTTC.